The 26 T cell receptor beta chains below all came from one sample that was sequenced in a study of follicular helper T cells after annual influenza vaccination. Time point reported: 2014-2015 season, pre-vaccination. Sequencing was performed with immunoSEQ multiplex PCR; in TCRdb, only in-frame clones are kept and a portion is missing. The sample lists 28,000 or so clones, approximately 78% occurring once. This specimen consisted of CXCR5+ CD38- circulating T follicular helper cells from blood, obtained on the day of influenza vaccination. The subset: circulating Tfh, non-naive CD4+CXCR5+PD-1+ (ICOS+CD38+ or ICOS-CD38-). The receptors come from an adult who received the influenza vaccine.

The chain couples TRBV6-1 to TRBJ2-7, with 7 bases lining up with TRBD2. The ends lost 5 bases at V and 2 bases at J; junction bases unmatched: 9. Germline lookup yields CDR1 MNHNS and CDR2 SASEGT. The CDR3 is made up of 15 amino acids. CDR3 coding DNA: TGTGCCAGCAGTACCCGGACTAGACCGACCTACGAGCAGTACTTC. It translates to CASSTRTRPTYEQYF.

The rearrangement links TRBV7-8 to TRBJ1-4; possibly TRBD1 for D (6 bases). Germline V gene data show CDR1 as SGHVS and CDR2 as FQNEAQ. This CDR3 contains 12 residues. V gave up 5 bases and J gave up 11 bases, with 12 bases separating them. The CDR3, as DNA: TGTGCCAGCAGCGATTGGGGGGGCAAACTGTTTTTT. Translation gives CASSDWGGKLFF.

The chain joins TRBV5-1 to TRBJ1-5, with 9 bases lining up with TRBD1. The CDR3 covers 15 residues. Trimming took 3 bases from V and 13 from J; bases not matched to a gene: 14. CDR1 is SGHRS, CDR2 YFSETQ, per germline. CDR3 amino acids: CASSSGAGTGQIQHF. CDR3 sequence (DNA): TGCGCCAGCAGCTCAGGAGCCGGGACAGGGCAAATTCAGCATTTT.

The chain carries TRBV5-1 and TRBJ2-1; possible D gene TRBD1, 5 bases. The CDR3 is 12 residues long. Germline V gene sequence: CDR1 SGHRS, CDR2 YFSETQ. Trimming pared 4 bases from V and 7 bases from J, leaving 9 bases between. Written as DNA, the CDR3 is TGCGCCAGCAGCCTGCAGGGTAATGAGCAGTTCTTC. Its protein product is CASSLQGNEQFF. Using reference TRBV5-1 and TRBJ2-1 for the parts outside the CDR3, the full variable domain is KAGVTQTPRYLIKTRGQQVTLSCSPISGHRSVSWYQQTPGQGLQFLFEYFSETQRNKGNFPGRFSGRQFSNSRSEMNVSTLELGDSALYLCASSLQGNEQFFGPGTRLTVL.

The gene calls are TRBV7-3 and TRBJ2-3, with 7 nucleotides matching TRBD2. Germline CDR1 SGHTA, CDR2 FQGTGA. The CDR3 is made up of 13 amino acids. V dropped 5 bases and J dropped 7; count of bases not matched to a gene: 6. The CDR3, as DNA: TGTGCCAGCAGCGGGGGGGAGTTAAATACGCAGTATTTT. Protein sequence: CASSGGELNTQYF.

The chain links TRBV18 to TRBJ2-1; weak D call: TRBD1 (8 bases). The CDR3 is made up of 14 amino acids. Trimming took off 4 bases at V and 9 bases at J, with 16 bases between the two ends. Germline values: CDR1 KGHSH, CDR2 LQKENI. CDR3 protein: CASSRETGEGEQFF. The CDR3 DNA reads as TGTGCCAGCTCACGCGAGACAGGGGAGGGTGAGCAGTTCTTC.

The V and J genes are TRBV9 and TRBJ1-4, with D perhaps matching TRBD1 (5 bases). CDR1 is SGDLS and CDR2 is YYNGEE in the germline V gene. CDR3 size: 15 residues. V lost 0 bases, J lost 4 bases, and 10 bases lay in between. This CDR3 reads CASSVAGGLNEKLFF. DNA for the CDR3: TGTGCCAGCAGCGTAGCCGGGGGACTTAATGAAAAACTGTTTTTT.

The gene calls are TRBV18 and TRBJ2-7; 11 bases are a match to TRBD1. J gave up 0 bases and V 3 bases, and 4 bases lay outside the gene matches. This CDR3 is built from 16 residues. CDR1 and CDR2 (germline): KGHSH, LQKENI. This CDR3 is CASSPSGTGGSYEQYF. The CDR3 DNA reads TGTGCCAGCTCACCTTCCGGGACAGGGGGCTCCTACGAGCAGTACTTC. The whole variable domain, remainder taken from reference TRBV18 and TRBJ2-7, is NAGVMQNPRHLVRRRGQEARLRCSPMKGHSHVYWYRQLPEEGLKFMVYLQKENIIDESGMPKERFSAEFPKEGPSILRIQQVVRGDSAAYFCASSPSGTGGSYEQYFGPGTRLTVT.

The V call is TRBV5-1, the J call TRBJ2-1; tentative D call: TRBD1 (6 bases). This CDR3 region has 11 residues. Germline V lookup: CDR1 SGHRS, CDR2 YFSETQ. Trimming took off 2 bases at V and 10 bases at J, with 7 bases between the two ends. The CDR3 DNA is TGCGCCAGCAGCTTTACAGGGGAGCAGTTCTTC. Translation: CASSFTGEQFF.

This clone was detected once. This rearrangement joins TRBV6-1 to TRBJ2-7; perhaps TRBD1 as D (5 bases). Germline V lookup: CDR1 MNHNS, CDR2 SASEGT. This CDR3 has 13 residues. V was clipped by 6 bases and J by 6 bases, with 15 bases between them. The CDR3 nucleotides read TGTGCCAGCAGGGCGACAGTTACGAGCGAGCAGTACTTC. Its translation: CASRATVTSEQYF.

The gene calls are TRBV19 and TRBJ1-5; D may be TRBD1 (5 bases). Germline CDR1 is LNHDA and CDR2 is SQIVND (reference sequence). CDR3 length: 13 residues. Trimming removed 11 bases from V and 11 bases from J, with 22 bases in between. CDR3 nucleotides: TGTGCCTCGTCGCAGGGAGGGATAGGGGCCCAGCATTTT. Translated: CASSQGGIGAQHF.

The CDR3 loop reads CASSWAPPTGTDNSPLHF. The CDR3 nucleotides read TGTGCCAGTAGTTGGGCTCCCCCGACAGGGACGGATAATTCACCCCTCCACTTT. The V call is TRBV19, the J call TRBJ1-6, with TRBD1 matching 7 bases. The CDR3 runs 18 residues. Germline lookup yields CDR1 LNHDA and CDR2 SQIVND (reference sequence). V lost 5 bases to trimming and J lost 5 bases; unmatched junction nucleotides: 15.

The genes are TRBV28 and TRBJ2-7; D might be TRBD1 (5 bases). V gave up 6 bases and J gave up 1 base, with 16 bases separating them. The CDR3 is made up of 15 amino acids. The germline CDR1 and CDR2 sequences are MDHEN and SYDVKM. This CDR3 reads CASSTTGLGSYEQYF. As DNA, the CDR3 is TGTGCCAGCAGCACCACAGGATTGGGATCCTACGAGCAGTACTTC.

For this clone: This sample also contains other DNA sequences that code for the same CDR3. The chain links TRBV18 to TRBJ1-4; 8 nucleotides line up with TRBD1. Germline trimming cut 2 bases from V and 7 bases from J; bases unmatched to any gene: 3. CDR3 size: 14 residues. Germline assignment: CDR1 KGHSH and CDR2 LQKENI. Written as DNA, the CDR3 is TGTGCCAGCTCACCAGGACAGGGTTTTGAAAAACTGTTTTTT. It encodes CASSPGQGFEKLFF.

The CDR3 region is CASSLEQGNSPLHF. The DNA of the CDR3 is TGTGCCAGCAGCTTAGAACAGGGGAATTCACCCCTCCACTTT. The chain carries TRBV7-9 and TRBJ1-6; 7 bases map to TRBD1. CDR1 SEHNR and CDR2 FQNEAQ come from the germline V gene (reference sequence). J was trimmed by 7 bases and V by 1 base; bases with no gene match: 1. CDR3 length: 14 residues.

CDR3 coding DNA: TGTGCCAGCTCACCTGCCGGGACAGGGGACACTGAAGCTTTCTTT. As protein: CASSPAGTGDTEAFF. The V and J genes are TRBV18 and TRBJ1-1; 10 bases are shared with TRBD1. Losses at the gene ends were 3 bases for V and 3 bases for J; bases not matched to a gene: 4. CDR1 is KGHSH, CDR2 LQKENI, per germline. The CDR3 runs 15 residues.

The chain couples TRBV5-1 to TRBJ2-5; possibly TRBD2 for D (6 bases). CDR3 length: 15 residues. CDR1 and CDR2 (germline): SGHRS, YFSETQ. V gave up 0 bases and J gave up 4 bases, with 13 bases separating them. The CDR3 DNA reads TGCGCCAGCAGCTTGGCGGGGGATGTAGGAGAGACCCAGTACTTC. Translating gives CASSLAGDVGETQYF.

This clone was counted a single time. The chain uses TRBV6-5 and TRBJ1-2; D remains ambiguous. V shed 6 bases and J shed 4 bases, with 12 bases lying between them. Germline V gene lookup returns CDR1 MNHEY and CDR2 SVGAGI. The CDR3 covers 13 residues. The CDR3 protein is CASRETNSYGYTF. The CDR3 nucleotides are TGTGCCAGCAGGGAAACCAACAGCTATGGCTACACCTTC.

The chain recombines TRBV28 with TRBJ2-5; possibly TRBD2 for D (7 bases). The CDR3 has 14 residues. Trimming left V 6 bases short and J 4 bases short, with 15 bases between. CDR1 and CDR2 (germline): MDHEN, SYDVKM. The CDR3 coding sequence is TGTGCCAGCAGACCTGGGGGGGGCTTAGAGACCCAGTACTTC. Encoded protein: CASRPGGGLETQYF.

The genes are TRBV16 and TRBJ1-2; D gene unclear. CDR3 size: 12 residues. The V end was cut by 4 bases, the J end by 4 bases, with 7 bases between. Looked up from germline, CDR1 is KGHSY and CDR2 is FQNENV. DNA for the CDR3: TGTGCCAGCAGCCCCAGGTCCTATGGCTACACCTTC. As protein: CASSPRSYGYTF.

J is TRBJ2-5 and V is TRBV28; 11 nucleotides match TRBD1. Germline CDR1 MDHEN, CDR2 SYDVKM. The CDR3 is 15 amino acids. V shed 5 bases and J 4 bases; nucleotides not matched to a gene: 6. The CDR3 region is CASSPFGTGGETQYF. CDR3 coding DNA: TGTGCCAGCAGTCCCTTTGGGACAGGGGGAGAGACCCAGTACTTC.

CDR3 loop: CASSYGQGGYTF. The CDR3 DNA reads TGTGCCAGCAGTTACGGGCAAGGAGGCTACACCTTC. The chain is built from TRBV6-5 and TRBJ1-2, with D unclear. Trimming left V 2 bases short and J 8 bases short, with 9 bases between. In germline, CDR1 is MNHEY, CDR2 SVGAGI. The CDR3 is 12 residues long.

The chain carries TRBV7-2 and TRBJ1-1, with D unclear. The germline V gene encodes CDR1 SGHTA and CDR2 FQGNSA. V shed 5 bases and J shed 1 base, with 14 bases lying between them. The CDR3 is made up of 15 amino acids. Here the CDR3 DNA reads TGTGCCAGCAGCCCCCGGGGAGGAGCGAACACTGAAGCTTTCTTT. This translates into CASSPRGGANTEAFF.

The CDR3 reads CASSLSLGAEQFF. CDR3 DNA sequence: TGTGCCAGCAGCCTAAGCTTGGGGGCTGAGCAGTTCTTC. The chain carries TRBV5-8 and TRBJ2-1, with D tentatively TRBD1 (6 bases). The V end was cut by 4 bases, the J end by 9 bases, with 14 bases between. Per germline, CDR1 SGHTS and CDR2 YDEGEE. The CDR3 runs to 13 residues.

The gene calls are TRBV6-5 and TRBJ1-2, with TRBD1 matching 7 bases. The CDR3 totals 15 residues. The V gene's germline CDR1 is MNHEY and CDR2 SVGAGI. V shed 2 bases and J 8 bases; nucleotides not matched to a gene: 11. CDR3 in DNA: TGTGCCAGCAGTTACGCGGACAGGCGAACCTCAGGCTACACCTTC. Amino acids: CASSYADRRTSGYTF.

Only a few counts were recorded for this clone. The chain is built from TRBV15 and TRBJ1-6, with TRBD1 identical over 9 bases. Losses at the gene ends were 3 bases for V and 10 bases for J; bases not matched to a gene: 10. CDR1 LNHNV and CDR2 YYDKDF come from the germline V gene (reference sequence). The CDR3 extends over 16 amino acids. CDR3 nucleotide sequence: TGTGCCACCAGCAGGGATCCTCCGGGACAGGGATCACCCCTCCACTTT. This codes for CATSRDPPGQGSPLHF. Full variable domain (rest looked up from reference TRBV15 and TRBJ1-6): DAMVIQNPRYQVTQFGKPVTLSCSQTLNHNVMYWYQQKSSQAPKLLFHYYDKDFNNEADTPDNFQSRRPNTSFCFLDIRSPGLGDTAMYLCATSRDPPGQGSPLHFGNGTRLTVT.